This T cell receptor beta chain was identified during a study of OX40 agonist ivuxolimab in advanced cancers. A remark on this clone: The antigen is undetermined.

V was shortened by 3 bases and J by 0 bases, with 11 bases between the two germline ends. The CDR3 runs to 15 residues. Germline V CDR1 and CDR2: LGHNA, YSLEER. Generated by immunoSEQ multiplex PCR, the TCRdb table keeps only in-frame clones and is missing some. The sample lists about 28,000 clones, roughly 87% occurring once. Overall study findings and caveats: CD8+ T cells showed, on average, more clonal expansion than CD4+ cells. Antigens targeted by the expanded peripheral T cells were not determined.

This chain uses TRBV4-3 with TRBJ1-2; no clear D. The TCR sequence derives from an adult with an advanced solid tumor such as melanoma, head and neck, liver or kidney cancer. This sample comprised CD4+ or CD8+ T cells sorted from blood, obtained in a trial of the OX40 agonist ivuxolimab. The CDR3 nucleotides read TGCGCCAGCAGCCACCTGACTGGGGCTAACTATGGCTACACCTTC. Translating it yields CASSHLTGANYGYTF.